Listed below are T cell receptor beta chains from one sample, sequenced in a study of Ad26.COV2.S vaccination and SARS-CoV-2 variants. Sequencing used immunoSEQ multiplex PCR; TCRdb keeps in-frame clones, though not all of them. The table includes about 350,000 clones, roughly 81% detected once. The specimen comprised peripheral blood, sampled in a trial of Ad26.COV2.S vaccine versus placebo. Every receptor here comes from a person between 18 and 65 years old who received the Ad26.COV2.S COVID-19 vaccine or a placebo. Each CDR3 is given with its conserved first and last residue. A D gene is named only where the DNA matches it firmly. The listing skips clone size in some rows; elsewhere it reads once, few, many or a size class.

clone size	D gene	V gene	J gene	CDR3 protein	CDR3 DNA
NA	NA	TRBV28	TRBJ2-2	CASSFTGRNGELFF	TGTGCCAGCAGTTTTACGGGAAGGAACGGGGAGCTGTTTTTT
NA	TRBD1	TRBV7-6	TRBJ1-1	CASSIRQGMNTEAFF	TGTGCCAGCAGCATAAGACAGGGGATGAACACTGAAGCTTTCTTT
NA	TRBD2	TRBV5-6	TRBJ2-2	CASSLGLAGDTGELFF	TGTGCCAGCAGCTTGGGACTAGCGGGAGACACCGGGGAGCTGTTTTTT
NA	TRBD1	TRBV4-1	TRBJ2-7	CASSQLFGTGDEQYF	TGCGCCAGCAGCCAATTATTTGGGACAGGGGACGAGCAGTACTTC
NA	NA	TRBV5-1	TRBJ1-3	CASSWEDLLGGSTIYF	TGCGCCAGCAGCTGGGAGGATTTGCTGGGCGGAAGCACCATATATTTT
NA	TRBD1	TRBV15	TRBJ1-6	CATSRDLGGTGSPLHF	TGTGCCACCAGCAGAGATTTGGGAGGGACAGGTTCACCCCTCCACTTT
NA	TRBD2	TRBV2	TRBJ2-3	CASSDREGLVTDTQYF	TGTGCCAGCAGTGATAGGGAGGGGCTCGTCACAGATACGCAGTATTTT
few	NA	TRBV5-5	TRBJ1-5	CASSLVAGRSISNQPQHF	TGTGCCAGCAGCTTGGTGGCAGGGCGATCTATTAGCAATCAGCCCCAGCATTTT
NA	TRBD2	TRBV5-5	TRBJ2-7	CASSFPSSGSSYEQYF	TGTGCCAGCAGCTTTCCCTCTAGCGGGAGCTCCTACGAGCAGTACTTC
once	NA	TRBV5-4	TRBJ1-2	CASTTPTTGGYGYTF	TGTGCCAGCACCACCCCTACGACGGGAGGCTATGGCTACACCTTC
NA	NA	TRBV19	TRBJ2-2	CASSLGGGELFF	TGTGCCAGTAGCCTGGGTGGCGGGGAGCTGTTTTTT
NA	NA	TRBV5-6	TRBJ1-1	CASSLRRNTEAFF	TGTGCCAGCAGCTTGAGACGGAACACTGAAGCTTTCTTT
NA	NA	TRBV27	TRBJ2-7	CASSYGAGVSYEQYF	TGTGCCAGCAGTTATGGGGCAGGGGTGAGTTACGAGCAGTACTTC
NA	NA	TRBV7-2	TRBJ2-3	CASSLAGDSTDTQYF	TGTGCCAGCAGCTTAGCGGGGGACTCCACAGATACGCAGTATTTT
NA	NA	TRBV2	TRBJ2-7	CASTGIDYEQYF	TGTGCCAGCACTGGTATCGATTACGAGCAGTACTTC
NA	TRBD1	TRBV29-1	TRBJ2-7	CSVAGGQGSYEQYF	TGCAGCGTCGCTGGGGGACAGGGATCTTACGAGCAGTACTTC
NA	NA	TRBV5-6	TRBJ1-1	CASSFSSEAFF	TGTGCCAGCAGCTTTTCGTCTGAAGCTTTCTTT
once	NA	TRBV12-3/TRBV12-4	TRBJ2-7	CASSYQRNYEQYF	TGTGCCAGCAGTTACCAAAGAAACTACGAGCAGTACTTC
NA	NA	TRBV6-5	TRBJ2-1	CASSTSREQFF	TGTGCCAGCAGCACCTCCCGAGAGCAGTTCTTC
NA	TRBD2	TRBV18	TRBJ2-1	CASSPPGLAGVGQFF	TGTGCCAGCTCACCGCCGGGACTAGCGGGGGTAGGGCAGTTCTTC
NA	TRBD2	TRBV7-9	TRBJ2-1	CASSFGGGPYNEQFF	TGTGCCAGCAGCTTTGGCGGGGGACCCTACAATGAGCAGTTCTTC
NA	NA	TRBV9	TRBJ1-1	CASSVQGQNTEAFF	TGTGCCAGCAGCGTACAAGGACAGAACACTGAAGCTTTCTTT
NA	TRBD1	TRBV3-1/TRBV3-2	TRBJ1-4	CASSQGDSDFAKLFF	TGTGCCAGCAGCCAAGGGGACAGCGACTTTGCAAAACTGTTTTTT
NA	TRBD2	TRBV11-2	TRBJ2-1	CASSLIRGGRNEQFF	TGTGCCAGCAGCTTGATACGGGGGGGGAGGAATGAGCAGTTCTTC
NA	TRBD1	TRBV7-2	TRBJ2-3	CASSQERGRWDTQYF	TGTGCCAGCAGCCAGGAGAGGGGGCGATGGGATACGCAGTATTTT
once	NA	TRBV7-9	TRBJ1-1	CASINTGKNTEAFF	TGTGCCAGCATAAATACAGGGAAGAACACTGAAGCTTTCTTT
NA	NA	TRBV7-6	TRBJ1-2	CASSPTWPGYGYTF	TGTGCCAGCAGCCCCACGTGGCCTGGGTATGGCTACACCTTC
NA	NA	TRBV19	TRBJ2-3	CASRLTDSRTDTQYF	TGTGCCAGTAGGCTGACGGATTCGCGCACAGATACGCAGTATTTT
NA	NA	TRBV7-8	TRBJ2-3	CASSLGRGRTKDTQYF	TGTGCCAGCAGCTTAGGACGGGGACGGACTAAAGATACGCAGTATTTT
NA	TRBD1	TRBV6-1	TRBJ1-1	CASSDGDRGTLNTEAFF	TGTGCCAGCAGTGACGGGGACAGGGGGACCTTGAACACTGAAGCTTTCTTT
NA	TRBD2	TRBV27	TRBJ2-1	CASSLWGLDNEQFF	TGTGCCAGCAGTTTATGGGGACTAGACAATGAGCAGTTCTTC
NA	NA	TRBV25-1	TRBJ2-1	CASSEVGGPPAYEQFF	TGTGCCAGCAGTGAAGTTGGCGGTCCCCCAGCCTATGAGCAGTTCTTC
few	TRBD1	TRBV9	TRBJ2-6	CASSAGGQGSNGANVLTF	TGTGCCAGCAGCGCGGGGGGACAGGGGTCGAATGGGGCCAACGTCCTGACTTTC
NA	TRBD1	TRBV6-4	TRBJ2-1	CASREKTGVDSYNEQFF	TGTGCCAGCAGAGAAAAGACAGGGGTGGACTCCTACAATGAGCAGTTCTTC
many	TRBD2	TRBV28	TRBJ2-3	CASSPPPPLAGGRTDTQYF	TGTGCCAGCAGTCCCCCCCCTCCTTTAGCGGGAGGGCGCACAGATACGCAGTATTTT
NA	TRBD2	TRBV7-9	TRBJ2-1	CASSASSGGRFF	TGTGCCAGCAGCGCCTCTAGCGGGGGACGGTTCTTC
NA	TRBD2	TRBV28	TRBJ2-5	CASSSTSGAVETQYF	TGTGCCAGCAGTTCGACTAGCGGGGCTGTTGAGACCCAGTACTTC
NA	NA	TRBV11-2	TRBJ1-5	CASSSDRSRGQPQHF	TGTGCCAGCAGTAGCGACAGGTCTCGGGGTCAGCCCCAGCATTTT
NA	TRBD2	TRBV3-1/TRBV3-2	TRBJ2-1	CASSQEARTSGVSSYNEQFF	TGTGCCAGCAGCCAAGAGGCGCGGACTAGCGGGGTGAGCTCCTACAATGAGCAGTTCTTC
NA	NA	TRBV9	TRBJ2-5	CASSVGVHNLQETQYF	TGTGCCAGCAGCGTAGGCGTCCACAACTTACAAGAGACCCAGTACTTC
NA	TRBD1	TRBV19	TRBJ1-6	CASKGTGGESPLHF	TGTGCCAGTAAGGGGACAGGGGGCGAGTCACCCCTCCACTTT
NA	NA	TRBV29-1	TRBJ2-1	CSVDRGNEQFF	TGCAGCGTTGATCGGGGCAATGAGCAGTTCTTC
NA	NA	TRBV7-2	TRBJ2-3	CASSSQGGVFEYF	TGTGCCAGCAGCTCCCAAGGAGGAGTTTTTGAGTATTTT
many	TRBD1	TRBV6-6	TRBJ1-5	CASSHTGTVSNQPQHF	TGTGCCAGCAGTCACACCGGGACAGTGAGCAATCAGCCCCAGCATTTT
NA	TRBD2	TRBV3-1/TRBV3-2	TRBJ2-1	CASSHNLAGVNNEQFF	TGTGCCAGCAGCCATAACCTAGCGGGAGTAAACAATGAGCAGTTCTTC
NA	TRBD2	TRBV27	TRBJ2-3	CASSWGTSGNTDTQYF	TGTGCCAGCAGTTGGGGGACTAGCGGAAACACAGATACGCAGTATTTT
NA	NA	TRBV6-5	TRBJ1-2	CASSYSAGANYGYTF	TGTGCCAGCAGTTACTCGGCGGGAGCTAACTATGGCTACACCTTC
NA	NA	TRBV9	TRBJ2-1	CASSPRGGPAYNEQFF	TGTGCCAGCAGCCCGAGGGGGGGTCCGGCCTACAATGAGCAGTTCTTC
NA	NA	TRBV19	TRBJ1-2	CASSKDGANYGYTF	TGTGCCAGTAGTAAGGACGGTGCTAACTATGGCTACACCTTC